This T cell receptor beta chain was profiled in a study of control samples from healthy donors and cancer patients. This CDR3 has 18 amino acids. Unmatched junction bases numbered 7, after V lost 5 bases and J lost 0 bases. From germline, CDR1 is SNHLY and CDR2 FYNNEI. Using immunoSEQ multiplex PCR, the repertoire was profiled, and TCRdb retains in-frame clones only, with some absent. There are about 94,000 clones in the sample; 90% occur only once, and 3.5% to 4.5% lies in the top ten. The V gene is TRBV2, the J gene TRBJ2-3; 14 bases align to TRBD2. Sequencing was performed on blood. The TCR originated in a young woman in good health. The CDR3 nucleotides are TGTGCCAGCAGTAGACTAGCGGGGGGGTATTCAAGCACAGATACGCAGTATTTT. Translation gives CASSRLAGGYSSTDTQYF.